These 29 T cell receptor beta chains came from one sample sequenced in a study of blood T cell repertoires in COVID-19. Sequenced by immunoSEQ multiplex PCR; TCRdb stores in-frame clones only, minus some. Of around 56,000 clones in the sample, around 81% are singletons; the top ten hold approximately 30%. The material sequenced was peripheral blood. The source is a woman aged 80 or over with active or convalescent COVID-19.

The chain joins TRBV6-5 to TRBJ1-3; D remains ambiguous. CDR3 length equals 15 residues. In germline, CDR1 is MNHEY, CDR2 SVGAGI. The ends were cut back, 5 bases at V and 2 bases at J, with 13 bases in the middle. For the CDR3, the DNA is TGTGCCAGCAGTCCGAGTCTTATGACTGGAAACACCATATATTTT. It specifies CASSPSLMTGNTIYF.

The chain recombines TRBV5-1 with TRBJ2-7; TRBD2 is a possible D gene (6 bases). V was shortened by 6 bases and J by 4 bases, with 11 bases between the two germline ends. This CDR3 has 12 residues. Germline CDR1 and CDR2: SGHRS and YFSETQ. In nucleotides, the CDR3 is TGCGCCAGCAAGGGAGGTGGGTACGAGCAGTACTTC. This translates into CASKGGGYEQYF.

The genes are TRBV19 and TRBJ2-7; 9 nucleotides agree with TRBD2. This CDR3 region has 15 residues. With V trimmed by 7 bases and J by 3 bases, 10 bases remained unmatched. CDR1 LNHDA and CDR2 SQIVND come from the germline V gene (reference sequence). The CDR3 DNA reads TGTGCCAGTACCTTTAGCGGGGGAGGTAACTACGAGCAGTACTTC. Amino acids: CASTFSGGGNYEQYF.

The rearrangement links TRBV24-1 to TRBJ2-1; 9 bases match TRBD1. The CDR3 is 18 amino acids. Germline-derived CDR1 and CDR2 are KGHDR and SFDVKD. The J segment lost 6 bases and the V segment lost 1 base, leaving 12 bases of the junction unmatched. The CDR3 is CATSDFTNPGQGTNEQFF. CDR3 DNA: TGTGCCACCAGTGATTTCACGAATCCGGGACAGGGCACCAATGAGCAGTTCTTC.

The V and J genes are TRBV7-2 and TRBJ1-1, with a tentative D call TRBD1 (6 bases). Per the germline V gene, CDR1 is SGHTA and CDR2 is FQGNSA. V was clipped by 1 base and J by 4 bases, with 16 bases between them. The CDR3 length is 16 residues. CDR3 residues: CASSLVFSGVGTEAFF. DNA for the CDR3: TGTGCCAGCAGCTTAGTGTTTTCAGGGGTGGGCACTGAAGCTTTCTTT.

This clone has a handful of counts. The gene calls are TRBV5-1 and TRBJ1-1; the D is unclear. Looked up from germline, CDR1 is SGHRS and CDR2 is YFSETQ. Deletions cut 2 bases from V and 5 bases from J, with 7 bases between. This CDR3 comprises 12 residues. The CDR3 region is CASSFSGTEAFF. The CDR3 DNA reads as TGCGCCAGCAGCTTCTCGGGTACTGAAGCTTTCTTT.

The chain links TRBV28 to TRBJ2-7; D is ambiguous. The germline V gene encodes CDR1 MDHEN and CDR2 SYDVKM. The CDR3 loop spans 20 amino acids. The V and J ends lost 0 bases and 2 bases respectively, with 26 bases between them. The CDR3 loop is CASSLCPTSPPHLDTYEQYF. Here the CDR3 DNA reads TGTGCCAGCAGTTTATGCCCCACCTCCCCCCCCCACCTTGACACCTACGAGCAGTACTTC.

A single count supports this clone. The J gene is TRBJ1-3, the V gene TRBV7-8; 8 nucleotides align to TRBD1. In germline, CDR1 is SGHVS, CDR2 FQNEAQ. With V trimmed by 5 bases and J by 7 bases, 10 bases remained unmatched. CDR3 length equals 15 residues. CDR3 amino acids: CASSMLGTGLNTIYF. In nucleotides, the CDR3 is TGTGCCAGCAGCATGCTCGGGACAGGTCTTAACACCATATATTTT. Supplemented by reference TRBV7-8 and TRBJ1-3, the full variable domain reads GAGVSQSPRYKVAKRGQDVALRCDPISGHVSLFWYQQALGQGPEFLTYFQNEAQLDKSGLPSDRFFAERPEGSVSTLKIQRTQQEDSAVYLCASSMLGTGLNTIYFGEGSWLTVV.

This clone was observed a handful of times. As DNA, the CDR3 is TGTGCCAGCAGTGAATCCAGTCCTAACACCGGGGAGCTGTTTTTT. This sequence encodes CASSESSPNTGELFF. The genes are TRBV6-4 and TRBJ2-2, with D unresolved. This CDR3 region has 15 residues. Germline CDR1 MRHNA, CDR2 SNTAGT. Trimming pared 3 bases from V and 2 bases from J, leaving 10 bases between.

V usage is TRBV20-1 and J usage is TRBJ2-7; no clear D. Per the germline V gene, CDR1 is DFQATT and CDR2 is SNEGSKA (reference sequence). The length of the CDR3 is 12 residues. Deletions cut 3 bases from V and 7 bases from J, with 13 bases between. Written as DNA, the CDR3 is TGCAGTGCTAGTAATACTCCCTTGGAGCAGTACTTC. Translating gives CSASNTPLEQYF.

The genes are TRBV7-9 and TRBJ2-7; 7 bases map to TRBD1. Germline CDR1 and CDR2: SEHNR and FQNEAQ (reference sequence). Trimming cost V 5 bases and J 6 bases; bases outside gene matches: 10. The CDR3 has 14 amino acids. The CDR3 nucleotides are TGTGCCAGCAGCCGAGAAGGGACAGTTGTCGAGCAGTACTTC. It encodes CASSREGTVVEQYF. Supplemented by reference TRBV7-9 and TRBJ2-7, the full variable domain reads DTGVSQNPRHKITKRGQNVTFRCDPISEHNRLYWYRQTLGQGPEFLTYFQNEAQLEKSRLLSDRFSAERPKGSFSTLEIQRTEQGDSAMYLCASSREGTVVEQYFGPGTRLTVT.

The V gene is TRBV13, the J gene TRBJ2-3; D unresolved. Germline lookup yields CDR1 PRHDT and CDR2 FYEKMQ (reference sequence). V lost 5 bases to trimming and J lost 0 bases, with 12 bases between them. This CDR3 is built from 15 residues. CDR3 region: CASSPWWASTDTQYF. CDR3 DNA: TGTGCCAGCAGCCCCTGGTGGGCTAGCACAGATACGCAGTATTTT.

The chain combines TRBV10-2 with TRBJ1-2; D ambiguous. Trimming took off 4 bases at V and 3 bases at J, with 6 bases between the two ends. This CDR3 is built from 12 residues. Germline CDR1 is WSHSY and CDR2 is SAAADI. The chain's CDR3 is CASSGRDYGYTF. CDR3 nucleotide sequence: TGCGCCAGCAGTGGTCGGGACTATGGCTACACCTTC.

The rearrangement links TRBV5-6 to TRBJ2-5; D may be TRBD1 (5 bases). Trimming left V 4 bases short and J 5 bases short, with 15 bases between. CDR3 length equals 14 residues. Germline assignment: CDR1 SGHDT and CDR2 YYEEEE. The DNA for the CDR3 is TGTGCCAGCAGCCCAAGAGTGGCAGGGGAGACCCAGTACTTC. Amino acid sequence: CASSPRVAGETQYF.

This clone was picked up a small number of times. The chain links TRBV27 to TRBJ2-4, with D possibly matching TRBD1 (6 bases). Between the trimmed V and J ends, which lost 6 bases and 0 bases, there was a span of 33 bases. This CDR3 region has 22 residues. Looked up from germline, CDR1 is MNHEY and CDR2 is SMNVEV (reference sequence). This CDR3 reads CASSQIRTGMSNETLAKNIQYF. In nucleotides, the CDR3 is TGTGCCAGCAGCCAGATCAGAACAGGGATGAGCAACGAGACTTTAGCCAAAAACATTCAGTACTTC.

CDR3 sequence: CASRSGGSEQFF. In DNA, the CDR3 is TGCGCCAGCAGGTCTGGGGGCAGTGAGCAGTTCTTC. The chain joins TRBV4-1 to TRBJ2-1, with a tentative D call TRBD1 (6 bases). The V and J ends lost 6 bases and 9 bases respectively, with 12 bases between them. CDR1 is MGHRA and CDR2 is YSYEKL in the germline V gene. The CDR3 sequence is 12 residues long.

This clone was seen a handful of times. The CDR3: CASSLGLRGPQETQYF. CDR3 DNA sequence: TGTGCCAGCAGCTTAGGTCTCAGGGGGCCTCAAGAGACCCAGTACTTC. The V and J genes are TRBV7-3 and TRBJ2-5; 8 nucleotides align to TRBD1. There are 16 residues in the CDR3. Germline assignment: CDR1 SGHTA and CDR2 FQGTGA. With V trimmed by 2 bases and J by 2 bases, 7 bases remained unmatched.

The chain carries TRBV7-6 and TRBJ1-2; the D gene is possibly TRBD1 (6 bases). Germline V gene data show CDR1 as SGHVS and CDR2 as FNYEAQ. This CDR3 comprises 15 residues. V was cut by 0 bases and J by 4 bases, with 12 bases left in between. CDR3 loop: CASSLAPGVVYGYTF. CDR3 in DNA: TGTGCCAGCAGCTTAGCCCCAGGGGTAGTCTATGGCTACACCTTC.

The rearrangement uses TRBV27 and TRBJ2-2, with 7 bases identical to TRBD1. V shed 7 bases and J 0 bases; nucleotides not matched to a gene: 2. CDR1 MNHEY and CDR2 SMNVEV come from the germline V gene (reference sequence). This CDR3 is 14 amino acids long. The CDR3 is CASTGTANTGELFF. DNA of the CDR3: TGTGCCAGCACAGGGACAGCGAACACCGGGGAGCTGTTTTTT.

This clone was counted only a few times. The chain uses TRBV13 and TRBJ1-2, with 8 positions matching TRBD1. This CDR3 contains 12 residues. The V segment lost 7 bases and the J segment 3 bases; nucleotides outside the gene matches: 1. Per germline, CDR1 PRHDT and CDR2 FYEKMQ (reference sequence). CDR3 sequence (DNA): TGTGCCAGCACGACAGGGGACTATGGCTACACCTTC. Protein product: CASTTGDYGYTF.

The chain couples TRBV18 to TRBJ2-7, with D perhaps TRBD2 (5 bases). Germline CDR1 is KGHSH and CDR2 is LQKENI. V lost 2 bases and J lost 6, with 11 bases in between. The CDR3 extends over 13 amino acids. The CDR3 reads CASSPLATSEQYF. CDR3 bases: TGTGCCAGCTCACCATTGGCCACTAGCGAGCAGTACTTC.

This sequence joins TRBV6-6 and TRBJ1-2; no firm D call. The V and J ends lost 6 bases and 5 bases respectively, with 13 bases between them. This CDR3 contains 13 residues. Germline V gene lookup returns CDR1 MNHNY and CDR2 SVGAGI (reference sequence). The CDR3 nucleotides are TGTGCCAGCAGCCGCGGACCGGGGTATGGCTACACCTTC. It is translated as CASSRGPGYGYTF.

The chain couples TRBV27 to TRBJ1-1, with D maybe TRBD1 (6 bases). This CDR3 has 14 residues. CDR1 and CDR2 from the germline V gene are MNHEY and SMNVEV (reference sequence). V was shortened by 3 bases and J by 5 bases, with 13 bases between the two germline ends. The CDR3 DNA reads TGTGCCAGCAGTTTCACTAGGGGGGGTACTGAAGCTTTCTTT. It yields the protein CASSFTRGGTEAFF.

CDR3 sequence reads: CASGPGTIAVAQYF. In DNA, the CDR3 is TGTGCCAGCGGCCCCGGGACAATCGCGGTGGCCCAGTACTTC. The chain is built from TRBV6-2 or TRBV6-3 and TRBJ2-5, with D possibly TRBD1 on 6 matching bases. Trimming removed 8 bases from V and 9 bases from J, with 22 bases in between. The length of the CDR3 is 14 residues. The germline CDR1 and CDR2 sequences are MNHEY and SVGEGT.

The J gene is TRBJ2-7, the V gene TRBV28; D is unresolved. This CDR3 has 14 residues. The V gene lost 5 bases and the J gene lost 6 bases, with 17 bases spanning the gap. Germline-derived CDR1 and CDR2 are MDHEN and SYDVKM. The CDR3 DNA reads TGTGCCAGCAGTCCGATCCATCTACGAGGCGAGCAGTACTTC. This codes for CASSPIHLRGEQYF.

This chain links TRBV7-9 with TRBJ1-1, with 8 positions matching TRBD1. Germline lookup yields CDR1 SEHNR and CDR2 FQNEAQ (reference sequence). J lost 1 base, V lost 7 bases, and 5 bases had no gene match. The length of the CDR3 is 14 residues. The CDR3 is CASTGQGGNTEAFF. The CDR3 nucleotides are TGTGCCAGCACCGGACAGGGCGGGAACACTGAAGCTTTCTTT.

The V and J genes are TRBV6-2 or TRBV6-3 and TRBJ2-2, with 7 bases that match TRBD2. With V trimmed by 2 bases and J by 5 bases, 5 bases remained unmatched. Per germline, CDR1 MNHEY and CDR2 SVGEGT. CDR3 size: 15 residues. CDR3 in amino acids: CASSYRRGRTGELFF. CDR3 bases: TGTGCCAGCAGTTACCGGCGGGGGAGGACCGGGGAGCTGTTTTTT.

The gene calls are TRBV7-8 and TRBJ2-1, with 12 positions matching TRBD2. CDR1 and CDR2 (germline): SGHVS, FQNEAQ. The J segment lost 8 bases and the V segment lost 1 base, leaving 0 bases of the junction unmatched. The CDR3 covers 14 residues. CDR3 sequence: CASSLGLAGDEQFF. CDR3 in DNA: TGTGCCAGCAGCTTAGGACTAGCGGGGGATGAGCAGTTCTTC.

This rearrangement joins TRBV5-1 to TRBJ2-7, with D possibly being TRBD1 (7 bases). V lost 0 bases and J lost 5, with 12 bases in between. Germline values: CDR1 SGHRS, CDR2 YFSETQ. The CDR3 extends over 14 amino acids. This CDR3 is CASSLGQGGDEQYF. DNA for the CDR3: TGCGCCAGCAGCTTGGGACAGGGAGGCGACGAGCAGTACTTC.